The clone carrying this TCR beta chain was seen once. This sample was taken from a study of T cell changes during pregnancy in multiple sclerosis. V was shortened by 0 bases and J by 1 base, with 14 bases between the two germline ends. Germline assignment: CDR1 SGHTS and CDR2 YDEGEE. The CDR3 sequence is 18 residues long. Some clones are missing from TCRdb's copy, which holds only in-frame ones; the method was immunoSEQ multiplex PCR. Of approximately 53,000 clones in the sample, 90% to 95% were seen once. The receptor was derived from a female donor with multiple sclerosis, enrolled in a pregnancy study. The sample here was CD4+ T cells from peripheral blood mononuclear cells, taken before pregnancy. J is TRBJ2-6 and V is TRBV5-8; TRBD1 is a possible D gene (7 bases). The CDR3 nucleotides read TGTGCCAGCAGCTTGGCGGCAGGGGGGAGGTCTGGGGCCAACGTCCTGACTTTC. It translates to CASSLAAGGRSGANVLTF.